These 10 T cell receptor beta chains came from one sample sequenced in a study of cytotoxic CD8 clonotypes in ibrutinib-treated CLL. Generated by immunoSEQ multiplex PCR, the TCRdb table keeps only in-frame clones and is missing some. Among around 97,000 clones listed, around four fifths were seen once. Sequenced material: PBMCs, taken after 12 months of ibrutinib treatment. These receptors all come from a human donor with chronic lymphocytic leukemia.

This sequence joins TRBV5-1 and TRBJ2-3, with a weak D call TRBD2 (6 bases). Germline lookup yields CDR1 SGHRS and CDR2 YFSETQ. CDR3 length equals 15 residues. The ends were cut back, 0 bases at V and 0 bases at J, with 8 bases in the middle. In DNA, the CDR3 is TGCGCCAGCAGCTTGGTCGGGGGAAGCACAGATACGCAGTATTTT. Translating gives CASSLVGGSTDTQYF.

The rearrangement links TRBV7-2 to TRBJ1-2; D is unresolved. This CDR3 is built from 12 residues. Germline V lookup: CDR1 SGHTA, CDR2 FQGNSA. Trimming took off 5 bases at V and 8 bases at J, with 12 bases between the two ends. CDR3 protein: CASSPPGQGYTF. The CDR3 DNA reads TGTGCCAGCAGCCCCCCTGGCCAAGGCTACACCTTC.

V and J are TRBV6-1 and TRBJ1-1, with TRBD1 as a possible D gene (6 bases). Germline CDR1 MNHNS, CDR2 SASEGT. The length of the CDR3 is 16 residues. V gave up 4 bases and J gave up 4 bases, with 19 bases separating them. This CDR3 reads CASSAGLGGGGTEAFF. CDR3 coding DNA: TGTGCCAGCAGTGCCGGGTTGGGCGGGGGCGGCACTGAAGCTTTCTTT.

The CDR3 region has the DNA TGTGCCAGCAGTAAAGGGGCGGAAGGCACAGATACGCAGTATTTT. The encoded protein is CASSKGAEGTDTQYF. The chain joins TRBV7-3 to TRBJ2-3, with TRBD1 as a possible D gene (5 bases). The CDR3 loop spans 15 amino acids. Between the trimmed V and J ends, which lost 6 bases and 1 base, there was a span of 14 bases. Germline V gene sequence: CDR1 SGHTA, CDR2 FQGTGA. The full variable domain, in which reference TRBV7-3 and TRBJ2-3 provide the parts outside the CDR3, is GAGVSQTPSNKVTEKGKYVELRCDPISGHTALYWYRQSLGQGPEFLIYFQGTGAADDSGLPNDRFFAVRPEGSVSTLKIQRTERGDSAVYLCASSKGAEGTDTQYFGPGTRLTVL.

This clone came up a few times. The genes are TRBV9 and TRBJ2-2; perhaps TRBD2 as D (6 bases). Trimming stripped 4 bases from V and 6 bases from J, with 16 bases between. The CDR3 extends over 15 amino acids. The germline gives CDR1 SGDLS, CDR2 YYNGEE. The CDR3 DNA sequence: TGTGCCAGCAGCTCTAGTCCGGGAGTGGCCGGGGAGCTGTTTTTT. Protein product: CASSSSPGVAGELFF.

As DNA, the CDR3 is TGTGCCAGCAGTTTAAGCGGACCCTACGAGCAGTACTTC. Amino acid sequence: CASSLSGPYEQYF. The chain recombines TRBV27 with TRBJ2-7; possible D gene TRBD2, 5 bases. There are 13 residues in the CDR3. Germline lookup yields CDR1 MNHEY and CDR2 SMNVEV (reference sequence). V lost 2 bases, J lost 2 bases, and 7 bases lay in between.

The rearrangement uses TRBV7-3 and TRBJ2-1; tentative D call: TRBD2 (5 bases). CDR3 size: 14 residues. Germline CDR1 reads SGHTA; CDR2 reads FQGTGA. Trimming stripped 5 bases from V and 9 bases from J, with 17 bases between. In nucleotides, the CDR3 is TGTGCCAGCAGCCCGGGGTATCGGACCCCTGAGCAGTTCTTC. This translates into CASSPGYRTPEQFF.

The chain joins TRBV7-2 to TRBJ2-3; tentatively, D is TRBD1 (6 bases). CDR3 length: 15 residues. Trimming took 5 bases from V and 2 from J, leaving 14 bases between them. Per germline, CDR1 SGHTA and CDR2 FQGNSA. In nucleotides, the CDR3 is TGTGCCAGCAGCCCGGACAGCGCTACCACAGATACGCAGTATTTT. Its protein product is CASSPDSATTDTQYF.

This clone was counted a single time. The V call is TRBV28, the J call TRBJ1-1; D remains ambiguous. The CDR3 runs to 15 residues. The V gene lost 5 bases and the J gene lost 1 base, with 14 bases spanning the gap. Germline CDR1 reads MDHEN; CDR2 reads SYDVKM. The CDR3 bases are TGTGCCAGCAGTACCCCTGGGCCAGGGAACACTGAAGCTTTCTTT. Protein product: CASSTPGPGNTEAFF.

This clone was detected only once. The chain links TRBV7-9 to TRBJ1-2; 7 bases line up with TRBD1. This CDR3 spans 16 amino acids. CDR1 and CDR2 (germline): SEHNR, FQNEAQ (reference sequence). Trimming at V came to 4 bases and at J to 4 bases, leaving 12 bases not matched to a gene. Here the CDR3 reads CASSSTKDGQVYGYTF. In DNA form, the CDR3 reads TGTGCCAGCAGCTCGACAAAAGACGGACAGGTCTATGGCTACACCTTC.